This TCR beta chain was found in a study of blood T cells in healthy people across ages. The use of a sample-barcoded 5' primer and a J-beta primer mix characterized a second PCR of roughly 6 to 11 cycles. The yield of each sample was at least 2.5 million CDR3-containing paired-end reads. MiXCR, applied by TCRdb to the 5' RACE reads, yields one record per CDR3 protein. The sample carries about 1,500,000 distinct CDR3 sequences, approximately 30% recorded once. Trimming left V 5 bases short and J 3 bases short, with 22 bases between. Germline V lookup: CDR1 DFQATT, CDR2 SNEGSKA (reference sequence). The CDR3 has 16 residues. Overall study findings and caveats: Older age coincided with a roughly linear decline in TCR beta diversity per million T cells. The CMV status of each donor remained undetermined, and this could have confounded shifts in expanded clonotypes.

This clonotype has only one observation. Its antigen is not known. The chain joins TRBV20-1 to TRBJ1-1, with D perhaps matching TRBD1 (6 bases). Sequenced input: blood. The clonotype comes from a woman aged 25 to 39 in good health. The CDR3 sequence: CSAGGDTGRADTEAFF. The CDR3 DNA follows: TGCAGTGCTGGTGGGGACACCGGGAGAGCAGACACTGAAGCTTTCTTT.